The 21 T cell receptor beta chains reported below all come from one sample, sequenced in a study of T cell repertoires in cytomegalovirus infection. TCRdb re-derived calls from the reads in MiXCR, one entry per CDR3 protein. The profile shows roughly 250,000 distinct CDR3 sequences, over 20% of them singletons. The sequenced sample consisted of CD8+ T cells from PBMCs. The receptors here all came from a human donor in good health (CMV status not recorded). Some clones in this sample may be carry-over from other donors' samples.

The chain employs TRBV29-1 and TRBJ2-7; 7 bases match TRBD1. This CDR3 spans 12 amino acids. J was trimmed by 6 bases and V by 6 bases; bases with no gene match: 8. The V gene's germline CDR1 is SQVTM and CDR2 ANQGSEA. The CDR3 sequence is CSVQQRGREQYF. The CDR3 DNA is TGCAGCGTCCAACAGAGGGGGCGCGAGCAGTACTTC.

The chain recombines TRBV5-1 with TRBJ1-2, with 7 bases identical to TRBD1. Unmatched junction bases numbered 11, after V lost 4 bases and J lost 5 bases. CDR1 and CDR2 (germline): SGHRS, YFSETQ. The CDR3 spans 15 residues. The CDR3 loop is CASSNFDRVGYGYTF. CDR3 nucleotides: TGCGCCAGCAGCAATTTCGACAGGGTGGGATATGGCTACACCTTC.

The sample holds many counts of this clonotype. The chain recombines TRBV7-9 with TRBJ2-1; weak D call: TRBD2 (6 bases). V dropped 6 bases and J dropped 5 bases, with 11 bases sitting between them. CDR3 length: 13 residues. Per the germline V gene, CDR1 is SEHNR and CDR2 is FQNEAQ (reference sequence). The DNA of the CDR3 is TGTGCCAGCAGGCCGCCGGGGGACAATGAGCAGTTCTTC. It yields the protein CASRPPGDNEQFF.

This clonotype appeared a few times. This chain joins TRBV28 and TRBJ2-1; D tentatively fits TRBD1 or TRBD2 (5 bases each). The CDR3 length is 13 residues. Germline V lookup: CDR1 MDHEN, CDR2 SYDVKM. V lost 2 bases to trimming and J lost 8 bases, with 10 bases between them. The CDR3 coding sequence is TGTGCCAGCAGTTTAGGGGGTAGCGATGAGCAGTTCTTC. Amino acid sequence: CASSLGGSDEQFF.

This clonotype was picked up a small number of times. The CDR3, as DNA: TGTGCCAGCAGCTTAGCTGGGGGAGAACCAAACCCCTACGAGCAGTACTTC. It encodes CASSLAGGEPNPYEQYF. The chain joins TRBV7-2 to TRBJ2-7, with D perhaps being TRBD1 or TRBD2 (5 bases each). CDR1 and CDR2 (germline): SGHTA, FQGNSA. The CDR3 covers 17 residues. V was clipped by 0 bases and J by 2 bases, with 17 bases between them.

This chain links TRBV6-5 with TRBJ1-2; D gene uncertain. Trimming removed 6 bases from V and 4 bases from J, with 9 bases in between. The CDR3 loop spans 12 amino acids. Germline V gene lookup returns CDR1 MNHEY and CDR2 SVGAGI. CDR3 sequence: CASSVEGYGYTF. The CDR3, as DNA: TGTGCCAGCAGCGTTGAAGGCTATGGCTACACCTTC.

A note on this clonotype: Germline and junction disagree at one end, which may indicate a read error. The chain carries TRBV9 and TRBJ2-5; D possibly matches TRBD1 or TRBD2 (6 bases each). CDR1 and CDR2 from the germline V gene are SGDLS and YYNGEE. CDR3 size: 13 residues. As DNA, the CDR3 is TGTGCCAGCAGCGAGGGGGGAGAAGAGTCCCAGTACTTC. As protein: CASSEGGEESQYF.

V gene TRBV5-4 combines with J gene TRBJ2-1, with TRBD1 matching 11 bases. Germline values: CDR1 SGHNT, CDR2 YYREEE (reference sequence). This CDR3 is built from 16 residues. The ends lost 0 bases at V and 2 bases at J; junction bases unmatched: 1. The CDR3 DNA follows: TGTGCCAGCAGCTTGGGGGGACAGGGGGCCTACAATGAGCAGTTCTTC. Translated: CASSLGGQGAYNEQFF.

V is TRBV29-1 and J is TRBJ1-2, with D possibly being TRBD1 (5 bases). CDR1 and CDR2 (germline): SQVTM, ANQGSEA. The CDR3 is made up of 16 amino acids. V was trimmed by 6 bases and J by 1 base, leaving 21 bases between them. CDR3 protein: CSVPLSAQGNNYGYTF. Written as DNA, the CDR3 is TGCAGCGTCCCTCTTTCGGCGCAGGGAAATAACTATGGCTACACCTTC.

This clonotype was picked up a small number of times. The chain is built from TRBV28 and TRBJ2-5; TRBD1 aligns across 9 bases. Per germline, CDR1 MDHEN and CDR2 SYDVKM. J was trimmed by 5 bases and V by 3 bases; bases with no gene match: 7. The CDR3 totals 15 residues. The CDR3 sequence is CASSLTGGSGETQYF. The CDR3 DNA sequence: TGTGCCAGCAGTTTGACAGGGGGTTCTGGGGAGACCCAGTACTTC.

Notes on this clonotype: The junction differs from germline at one of its ends, possibly a read error. The rearrangement links TRBV29-1 to TRBJ1-1, with D unclear. The CDR3 is 11 residues long. CDR1 is SQVTM, CDR2 ANQGSEA, per germline. This CDR3 is CSVEENNEAFF. CDR3 bases: TGCAGCGTTGAAGAGAACAATGAAGCTTTCTTT.

This clonotype was seen only a few times. J is TRBJ1-1 and V is TRBV11-3, with 8 bases that match TRBD1. Germline-derived CDR1 and CDR2 are SGHNT and YENEEA. This CDR3 is built from 19 residues. J lost 0 bases, V lost 3 bases, and 15 bases had no gene match. The CDR3 coding sequence is TGTGCCAGCAGCTTGCCACGGACAGGGAAGGAGGTGTTGAACACTGAAGCTTTCTTT. It is translated as CASSLPRTGKEVLNTEAFF.

V usage is TRBV7-9 and J usage is TRBJ1-1; D is uncertain. The length of the CDR3 is 14 residues. Trimming took 5 bases from V and 8 from J, leaving 18 bases between them. CDR1 is SEHNR, CDR2 FQNEAQ, per germline (reference sequence). The CDR3 nucleotides are TGTGCCAGCAGCCTCGTCGGATCGAGGGCCGAAGCTTTCTTT. The encoded protein is CASSLVGSRAEAFF.

This clonotype was observed a few times. The V call is TRBV14, the J call TRBJ1-5; D is unclear. Trimming removed 0 bases at V and 6 bases at J, with 9 bases between. The CDR3 runs 14 residues. Germline loops: CDR1 SGHDN, CDR2 FVKESK. The CDR3 loop reads CASSQDSVSQPQHF. For the CDR3, the DNA is TGTGCCAGCAGCCAAGATTCCGTCAGTCAGCCCCAGCATTTT. Drawing the rest from reference TRBV14 and TRBJ1-5, the complete variable domain is EAGVTQFPSHSVIEKGQTVTLRCDPISGHDNLYWYRRVMGKEIKFLLHFVKESKQDESGMPNNRFLAERTGGTYSTLKVQPAELEDSGVYFCASSQDSVSQPQHFGDGTRLSIL.

This clonotype was counted between two and nine times. V gene TRBV7-9 combines with J gene TRBJ2-4; no clear D gene. Per germline, CDR1 SEHNR and CDR2 FQNEAQ (reference sequence). The V and J ends lost 3 bases and 8 bases respectively, with 11 bases between them. The CDR3 spans 13 residues. The CDR3 region is CASSFAGRDIQYF. Written as DNA, the CDR3 is TGTGCCAGCAGCTTCGCAGGAAGGGACATTCAGTACTTC.

This clonotype was detected ten times or more. The V gene is TRBV7-6, the J gene TRBJ2-1; D gene uncertain. With 2 bases removed from V and 2 bases from J, the gap between germline ends came to 7 bases. This CDR3 has 14 residues. Germline V CDR1 and CDR2: SGHVS, FNYEAQ. The CDR3 region is CASSLTNPYNEQFF. The CDR3, as DNA: TGTGCCAGCAGCTTAACTAACCCCTACAATGAGCAGTTCTTC.

A few counts support this clonotype. The chain recombines TRBV29-1 with TRBJ2-7, with TRBD1 as a possible D gene (6 bases). V was clipped by 5 bases and J by 6 bases, with 14 bases between them. The CDR3 sequence is 12 residues long. Germline loops: CDR1 SQVTM, CDR2 ANQGSEA. In DNA form, the CDR3 reads TGCAGCGTTTACCATACAGGGCTCGAGCAGTACTTC. It encodes CSVYHTGLEQYF.

This chain uses TRBV7-4 with TRBJ1-2; 7 positions agree with TRBD1. The germline V gene encodes CDR1 SGHVT and CDR2 SQSDAQ. CDR3 length: 15 amino acids. Trimming took 4 bases from V and 6 from J; bases not matched to a gene: 11. The CDR3 bases are TGTGCCAGCAGCTATTCGGCAGGGGGAAGTAATGGCTACACCTTC. This sequence encodes CASSYSAGGSNGYTF. The variable domain in full, with the rest retrieved from reference TRBV7-4 and TRBJ1-2, is GAGVSQSPRYKVAKRGRDVALRCDSISGHVTLYWYRQTLGQGSEVLTYSQSDAQRDKSGRPSGRFSAERPERSVSTLKIQRTEQGDSAVYLCASSYSAGGSNGYTFGSGTRLTVV.

This clonotype has at least ten counts. This chain connects TRBV7-9 to TRBJ1-1; a possible D gene is TRBD1 (6 bases). The CDR3 runs 11 residues. CDR1 and CDR2 (germline): SEHNR, FQNEAQ (reference sequence). V was clipped by 3 bases and J by 8 bases, with 7 bases between them. Here the CDR3 reads CASSFTGEAFF. The CDR3 nucleotides read TGTGCCAGCAGCTTTACAGGGGAAGCTTTCTTT.

The chain carries TRBV4-1 and TRBJ1-1, with D perhaps TRBD1 (5 bases). CDR3 length: 17 amino acids. Per germline, CDR1 MGHRA and CDR2 YSYEKL. Trimming took off 1 base at V and 3 bases at J, with 18 bases between the two ends. CDR3 nucleotide sequence: TGCGCCAGCAGCCAAGGGGCCCGAGGGGCCGGTGACACTGAAGCTTTCTTT. This codes for CASSQGARGAGDTEAFF.

CDR3 protein: CASSFNQDEQFF. The CDR3 DNA follows: TGTGCCAGCAGTTTTAACCAAGATGAGCAGTTCTTC. The V gene is TRBV11-3, the J gene TRBJ2-1; no clear D. Germline V gives CDR1 SGHNT, CDR2 YENEEA. The V end was cut by 6 bases, the J end by 8 bases, with 11 bases between. The CDR3 is made up of 12 amino acids.